Included here is one T cell receptor (beta chain) sequence, with context. Its target is not known. The CDR3 runs to 14 residues. Deletions cut 4 bases from V and 10 bases from J, with 19 bases between. CDR1 and CDR2 (germline): MDHEN, SYDVKM. Each CDR3 protein gets one entry after TCRdb re-called the 5' RACE reads with MiXCR. Counted here are 1.5 million or so distinct CDR3 sequences, more than 30% occurring once; the ten biggest clones make up more than 0.25%. This entry comes from a study of identical twins. Broader study findings: Excess low generation probability was seen in twin-shared out-of-frame alpha sequences.

The chain couples TRBV28 to TRBJ1-2, with D uncertain. The origin of this receptor is a newborn girl in good health. The material sequenced was cord blood. The CDR3 sequence is CASSSVVRLHDYTF. CDR3 sequence (DNA): TGTGCCAGCAGTTCTGTTGTGCGTCTTCATGACTACACCTTC.